A single T cell receptor (beta chain) is shown here with its context. This sample stems from a study of T cell changes during pregnancy in multiple sclerosis. The length of the CDR3 is 14 residues. The germline V gene encodes CDR1 SEHNR and CDR2 FQNEAQ (reference sequence). With 3 bases clipped from V and 7 bases from J, the junction kept 9 bases outside the gene matches. The table came from immunoSEQ multiplex PCR; TCRdb's copy has only in-frame clones and leaves some out. This sample has 40,000 to 45,000 clones; roughly 92% occur once, and the top ten carry under 1.5%. The material sequenced was peripheral blood. The receptor was isolated from a female donor with multiple sclerosis, enrolled in a pregnancy study. V is TRBV7-9 and J is TRBJ2-7, with 7 nucleotides matching TRBD2. This CDR3 reads CASSFGGGPPEQYF. The CDR3 bases are TGTGCCAGCAGCTTCGGGGGAGGGCCCCCTGAGCAGTACTTC.